This T cell receptor beta chain was recorded in a study of blood T cells in healthy people across ages. A sample-barcoded 5' primer and a J-beta primer mix were used in a second PCR of roughly 7 to 12 cycles. TCRdb recomputed calls from the 5' RACE reads with MiXCR, one row per CDR3 protein. The sample carries 550,000 to 800,000 distinct CDR3 sequences, approximately 29% recorded once. Each donor's blood draw was approximately 10 milliliters of peripheral blood. A minimum of 5 micrograms of total RNA was extracted per sample. Germline V gene lookup returns CDR1 KGHSH and CDR2 LQKENI. This CDR3 region has 14 residues. The V end lost 2 bases, the J end lost 4 bases, and 11 bases lay between the germline ends.

V gene TRBV18 combines with J gene TRBJ1-1; D gene unclear. Sequencing was carried out using blood. The TCR sequence derives from a woman of 80 years or more in good health. The CDR3 DNA reads as TGTGCCAGCTCACCAAAAATGACGATCACTGAAGCTTTCTTT. It yields the protein CASSPKMTITEAFF.